Each of the 16 T cell receptor beta chains below was sequenced from the same sample in a study of T cells in Graves' hyperthyroidism and ophthalmopathy. It was RNA transcripts that yielded the amplified TCR beta CDR3 regions. RT-PCR in the first round (using the HTBI primer set) targeted the TCR CDR3. MiXCR was run by TCRdb on the multiplex PCR reads, yielding one entry per CDR3 protein. The sample contains a few hundred thousand distinct CDR3 sequences, 18% of which appear only once. What was sequenced was blood. These receptors came from a man in his late teens or twenties with Graves' ophthalmopathy.

In its sample, this clonotype was seen many times. This sequence joins TRBV27 and TRBJ1-2, with 8 bases fitting TRBD1. Losses at the gene ends were 0 bases for V and 8 bases for J; bases not matched to a gene: 5. CDR1 MNHEY and CDR2 SMNVEV come from the germline V gene (reference sequence). This CDR3 region has 14 residues. This CDR3 is CASSLSAGTGGYTF. CDR3 DNA sequence: TGTGCCAGCAGTTTATCAGCCGGGACAGGCGGCTACACCTTC.

This clonotype was seen a single time. The chain couples TRBV7-3 to TRBJ2-1; 8 bases match TRBD1. Germline trimming cut 5 bases from V and 9 bases from J; bases unmatched to any gene: 6. The CDR3 is made up of 13 amino acids. Germline CDR1 and CDR2: SGHTA and FQGTGA. The CDR3 nucleotides read TGTGCCAGCAGCACTGACAGGGGAGGTGAGCAGTTCTTC. Translating it yields CASSTDRGGEQFF.

This clonotype was recorded a few times. V usage is TRBV20-1 and J usage is TRBJ2-4, with D perhaps TRBD1 (6 bases). The CDR3 covers 12 residues. V was clipped by 5 bases and J by 6 bases, with 11 bases between them. From germline, CDR1 is DFQATT and CDR2 SNEGSKA (reference sequence). As DNA, the CDR3 is TGCAGTGCTCCTACAGGGTCAAACATTCAGTACTTC. Its protein is CSAPTGSNIQYF.

The rearrangement joins TRBV9 to TRBJ2-1, with 9 bases lining up with TRBD2. CDR3 size: 16 residues. Looked up from germline, CDR1 is SGDLS and CDR2 is YYNGEE. Trimming cost V 0 bases and J 6 bases; bases outside gene matches: 7. The CDR3 coding sequence is TGTGCCAGCAGCGTAGCTGCAGCGGGGGGAATCAATGAGCAGTTCTTC. Translation gives CASSVAAAGGINEQFF. The full variable domain, rest sourced from reference TRBV9 and TRBJ2-1, is DSGVTQTPKHLITATGQRVTLRCSPRSGDLSVYWYQQSLDQGLQFLIQYYNGEERAKGNILERFSAQQFPDLHSELNLSSLELGDSALYFCASSVAAAGGINEQFFGPGTRLTVL.

The chain uses TRBV18 and TRBJ1-2; 9 positions agree with TRBD1. V was pared by 2 bases and J by 4 bases, with 11 bases of the junction left unmatched. The length of the CDR3 is 17 residues. The germline V gene has CDR1 KGHSH and CDR2 LQKENI. CDR3 sequence reads: CASSPLQGAGISYGYTF. The CDR3 DNA is TGTGCCAGCTCACCATTACAGGGGGCTGGAATATCCTATGGCTACACCTTC.

CDR3 protein: CASSQARRERQYF. CDR3 in DNA: TGCGCCAGCAGCCAGGCGCGGCGGGAGAGGCAGTATTTT. The J gene is TRBJ2-3, the V gene TRBV4-1; TRBD2 aligns across 7 bases. V lost 3 bases, J lost 11 bases, and 8 bases stayed unmatched. There are 13 residues in the CDR3. Germline V gives CDR1 MGHRA, CDR2 YSYEKL.

V and J are TRBV9 and TRBJ1-2, with unresolved D. The germline V gene has CDR1 SGDLS and CDR2 YYNGEE. The ends were cut back, 3 bases at V and 8 bases at J, with 17 bases in the middle. This CDR3 spans 14 amino acids. The CDR3 nucleotides are TGTGCCAGCAGCGCCCAGGACGGGCTTTGGGGCTACACCTTC. Protein sequence: CASSAQDGLWGYTF.

This clonotype came up a few times. The chain carries TRBV5-1 and TRBJ2-5; D may be TRBD1 or TRBD2 (5 bases each). The V gene's germline CDR1 is SGHRS and CDR2 YFSETQ. The CDR3 sequence is 12 residues long. Trimming took 7 bases from V and 3 from J, leaving 10 bases between them. The CDR3, as DNA: TGCGCCAGCGGGGGACGGGAAGAGACCCAGTACTTC. This sequence encodes CASGGREETQYF.

The gene calls are TRBV13 and TRBJ1-4, with 8 bases aligning to TRBD1. V lost 4 bases, J lost 12 bases, and 13 bases stayed unmatched. CDR1 and CDR2 from the germline V gene are PRHDT and FYEKMQ (reference sequence). The CDR3 has 15 residues. DNA of the CDR3: TGTGCCAGCAGCTCCTTGTCCCGGGACAGGCGGGAACTGTTTTTT. Encoded protein: CASSSLSRDRRELFF.

This clonotype has at least ten counts. V is TRBV27 and J is TRBJ2-5; D is undetermined. This CDR3 is built from 14 residues. Germline CDR1 is MNHEY and CDR2 is SMNVEV (reference sequence). The V and J ends lost 0 bases and 7 bases respectively, with 12 bases between them. CDR3 protein: CASSLSWGYGTQYF. CDR3 nucleotide sequence: TGTGCCAGCAGTTTATCGTGGGGTTACGGGACCCAGTACTTC.

This clonotype was found many times. This sequence joins TRBV6-1 and TRBJ2-3, with 8 bases aligning to TRBD2. Germline assignment: CDR1 MNHNS and CDR2 SASEGT. V shed 2 bases, J shed 1 base, and the junction held 11 bases outside the gene matches. CDR3 length: 18 amino acids. Written as DNA, the CDR3 is TGTGCCAGCAGTGAATTCCCGGGGCTTAGCGGGGGCACAGATACGCAGTATTTT. This codes for CASSEFPGLSGGTDTQYF.

This clonotype was seen ten or more times. The rearrangement joins TRBV13 to TRBJ2-1; D gene uncertain. This CDR3 has 14 amino acids. Trimming took off 5 bases at V and 3 bases at J, with 11 bases between the two ends. Germline lookup yields CDR1 PRHDT and CDR2 FYEKMQ (reference sequence). CDR3 residues: CASSPRQDYNEQFF. The CDR3, as DNA: TGTGCCAGCAGCCCGCGACAAGACTACAATGAGCAGTTCTTC.

This clonotype was found many times. This rearrangement joins TRBV5-1 to TRBJ2-4, with unresolved D. Trimming removed 5 bases from V and 8 bases from J, with 14 bases in between. CDR3 length: 13 amino acids. Germline CDR1 SGHRS, CDR2 YFSETQ. CDR3 in DNA: TGCGCCAGCAGTCCTACCCCGTGGGACATTCAGTACTTC. It codes for CASSPTPWDIQYF. Full variable domain (rest looked up from reference TRBV5-1 and TRBJ2-4): KAGVTQTPRYLIKTRGQQVTLSCSPISGHRSVSWYQQTPGQGLQFLFEYFSETQRNKGNFPGRFSGRQFSNSRSEMNVSTLELGDSALYLCASSPTPWDIQYFGAGTRLSVL.

The rearrangement links TRBV19 to TRBJ1-5; D uncertain. This CDR3 comprises 14 residues. Germline V gives CDR1 LNHDA, CDR2 SQIVND (reference sequence). Trimming removed 0 bases at V and 1 base at J, with 4 bases between. The CDR3 coding sequence is TGTGCCAGTAGTATAGAGAGCAGCAATCAGCCCCAGCATTTT. This codes for CASSIESSNQPQHF.

The chain recombines TRBV10-3 with TRBJ2-7; D call uncertain. The germline V and J ends were trimmed by 9 bases and 3 bases, with 18 bases remaining between them. Germline CDR1 is ENHRY and CDR2 is SYGVKD. There are 14 residues in the CDR3. CDR3 loop: CAITEGRTNYEQYF. In nucleotides, the CDR3 is TGTGCCATTACTGAAGGCAGGACCAACTACGAGCAGTACTTC.

Note on this clonotype: A single base separates this from a much larger clone, so it may be a read error. The rearrangement joins TRBV6-2 or TRBV6-3 to TRBJ2-5; possible D gene TRBD2, 6 bases. V was cut by 5 bases and J by 2 bases, with 15 bases left in between. The CDR3 covers 15 residues. The germline gives CDR1 MNHEY, CDR2 SVGEGT. In nucleotides, the CDR3 is TGTGCCAGCAGTGTTCTAGCGACGTCTCAAGAGACCCAGTACTTC. This encodes CASSVLATSQETQYF.